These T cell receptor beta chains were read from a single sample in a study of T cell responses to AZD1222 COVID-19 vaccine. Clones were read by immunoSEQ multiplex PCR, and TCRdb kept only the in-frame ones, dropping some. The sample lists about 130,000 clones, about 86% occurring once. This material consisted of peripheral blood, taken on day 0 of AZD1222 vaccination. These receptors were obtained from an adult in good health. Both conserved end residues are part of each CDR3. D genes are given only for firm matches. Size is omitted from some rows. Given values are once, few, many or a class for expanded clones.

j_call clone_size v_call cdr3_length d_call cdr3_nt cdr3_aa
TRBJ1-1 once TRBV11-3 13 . TGTGCCAGTAGAATGGGGGAGAACACTGAAGCTTTCTTT CASRMGENTEAFF
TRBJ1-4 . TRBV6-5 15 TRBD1 TGTGCCAGCAGTTCATCAGGGGGCATAAATGAAAAACTGTTTTTT CASSSSGGINEKLFF
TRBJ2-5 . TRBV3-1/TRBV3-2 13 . TGTGCCAGCAGCCAAGGTGGGAGAGAGACCCAGTACTTC CASSQGGRETQYF
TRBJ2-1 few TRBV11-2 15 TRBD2 TGTGCCAGCAGCTTAGGGGGGGACTATTACAATGAGCAGTTCTTC CASSLGGDYYNEQFF
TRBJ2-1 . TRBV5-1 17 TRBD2 TGCGCCAGCAGCAGGGGGACTAGCGGGAGGGTATACAATGAGCAGTTCTTC CASSRGTSGRVYNEQFF
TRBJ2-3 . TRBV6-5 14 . TGTGCCAGCAGTTACAATACTAGAGGAGATACGCAGTATTTT CASSYNTRGDTQYF
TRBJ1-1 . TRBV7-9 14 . TGTGCCAGCAGCTTAGGGGGCTCGGACACTGAAGCTTTCTTT CASSLGGSDTEAFF
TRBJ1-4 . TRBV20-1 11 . TGCAGTGCTTACCTCGGGGGCCTCTACGCATTT CSAYLGGLYAF
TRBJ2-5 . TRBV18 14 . TGTGCCAGCTCACGGGACCTTGCGGGGGAGACCCAGTACTTC CASSRDLAGETQYF
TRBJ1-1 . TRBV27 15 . TGTGCCAGCAGTTTATCGAACGGCTTCGGGGGTGAAGCTTTCTTT CASSLSNGFGGEAFF
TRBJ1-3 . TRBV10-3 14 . TGTGCCACCTCCGGGGGGGCAGTTGGAAACACCATATATTTT CATSGGAVGNTIYF
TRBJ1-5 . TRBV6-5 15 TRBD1 TGTGCCAGCAGCCACAGGGGGCCTGGCAATCAGCCCCAGCATTTT CASSHRGPGNQPQHF
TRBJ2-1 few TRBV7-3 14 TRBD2 TGTGCCAGCAGGGGACTAGCGGGAGCCGATGAGCAGTTCTTC CASRGLAGADEQFF
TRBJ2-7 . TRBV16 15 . TGTGCCAGCAGCCAAGGTCCGGGTCCGTCCTACGAGCAGTACTTC CASSQGPGPSYEQYF
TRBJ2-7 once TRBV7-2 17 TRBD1 TGTGCCAGCAGCAAGAGCTTTTGGGACAGGGGGAGGCACGAGCAGTACTTC CASSKSFWDRGRHEQYF
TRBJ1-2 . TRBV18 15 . TGTGCCAGCTCACAGGGCAGGACCTCTAACTATGGCTACACCTTC CASSQGRTSNYGYTF
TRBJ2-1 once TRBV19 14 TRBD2 TGTGCCAGTAGTATGTTTAGGGAGGGAATAGGGCAGTTCTTC CASSMFREGIGQFF
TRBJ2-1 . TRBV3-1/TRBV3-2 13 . TGTGCCAGCAGCCAAGGAGGCAATAATGAGCAGTTCTTC CASSQGGNNEQFF
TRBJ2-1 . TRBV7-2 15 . TGTGCCAGCAGTTCCGACGTGAGCTCCTACAATGAGCAGTTCTTC CASSSDVSSYNEQFF
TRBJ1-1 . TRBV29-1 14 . TGCAGCGCGAGACGGACTTCGATGAACACTGAAGCTTTCTTT CSARRTSMNTEAFF
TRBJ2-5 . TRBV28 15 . TGTGCCAGCAGTCAAGGGGCGGGGTTTGGGGAGACCCAGTACTTC CASSQGAGFGETQYF
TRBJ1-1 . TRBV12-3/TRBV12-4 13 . TGTGCCAGCAGCCCGTATATGAACACTGAAGCTTTCTTT CASSPYMNTEAFF
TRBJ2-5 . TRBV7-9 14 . TGTGCCAGCAGCTTAGGGGACTACCAAGAGACCCAGTACTTC CASSLGDYQETQYF
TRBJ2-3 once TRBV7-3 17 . TGTGCCAGCAGCCTCGGGTCCGGGGGTGGGTCCACAGATACGCAGTATTTT CASSLGSGGGSTDTQYF
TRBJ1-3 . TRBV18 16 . TGTGCCAGCTCACCACCGTCTAGGGGAACTGGAAACACCATATATTTT CASSPPSRGTGNTIYF
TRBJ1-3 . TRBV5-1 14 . TGCGCCAGCAGCTTGGAGGGAATTGGGAACACCATATATTTT CASSLEGIGNTIYF
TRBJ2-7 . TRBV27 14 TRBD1 TGTGCCAGCAGTTTGAGGGGGCCCACCTACGAGCAGTACTTC CASSLRGPTYEQYF
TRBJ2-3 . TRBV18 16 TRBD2 TGTGCCAGCTCACCAAGACTAGCGGGAGGAACAGATACGCAGTATTTT CASSPRLAGGTDTQYF
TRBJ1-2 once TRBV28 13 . TGTGCCAGCAGTCAAAGGGCGGATCATGGCTACACCTTC CASSQRADHGYTF
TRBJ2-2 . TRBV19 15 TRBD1 TGTGCCAGTAGTTTCTTCCACAGGGGTCGTGGGGAGCTGTTTTTT CASSFFHRGRGELFF
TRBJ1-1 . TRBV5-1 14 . TGCGCCAGCAGCTTGGACAGGGAAGGCACTGAAGCTTTCTTT CASSLDREGTEAFF
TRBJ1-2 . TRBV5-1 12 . TGCGCCAGCAGCGTCGACATTATGGGCTACACCTTC CASSVDIMGYTF
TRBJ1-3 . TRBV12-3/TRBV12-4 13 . TGTGCCAGCAGTTTGAGCATCGGAAACACCATATATTTT CASSLSIGNTIYF
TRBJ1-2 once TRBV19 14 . TGTGCCAGTAGTATAGATCGGATAGACTATGGCTACACCTTC CASSIDRIDYGYTF
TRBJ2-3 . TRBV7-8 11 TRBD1 TGTGCCAGCAGCCCCGACAGGGTGCAGTATTTT CASSPDRVQYF
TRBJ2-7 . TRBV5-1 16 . TGCGCCAGCAGCTACAAGGACCCCGTAGGGTCGGGCGAGCAGTACTTC CASSYKDPVGSGEQYF
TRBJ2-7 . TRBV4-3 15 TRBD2 TGCGCCAGCAGCCCAACTAGCGGGGGCTCCTACGAGCAGTACTTC CASSPTSGGSYEQYF
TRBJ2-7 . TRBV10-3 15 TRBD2 TGTGCCATCAGAAATACTAGCGGGGCCCCCTACGAGCAGTACTTC CAIRNTSGAPYEQYF
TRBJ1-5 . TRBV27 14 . TGTGCCAGCAGTTTATGGGGTAGCAATCAGCCCCAGCATTTT CASSLWGSNQPQHF
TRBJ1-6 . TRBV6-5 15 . TGTGCCAGCAGTTACCAACCGGGAACTAATTCACCCCTCCACTTT CASSYQPGTNSPLHF
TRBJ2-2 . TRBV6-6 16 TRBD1 TGTGCCAGCAGACAGGACAGGGGGGCGAACACCGGGGAGCTGTTTTTT CASRQDRGANTGELFF
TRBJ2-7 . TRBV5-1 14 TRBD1 TGCGCCAGCAGGCCTCAGGGGGCAGTGGGGGAGCAGTACTTC CASRPQGAVGEQYF
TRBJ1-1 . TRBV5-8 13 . TGTGCCAGCACCCCGGATGGGAGCACTGAAGCTTTCTTT CASTPDGSTEAFF
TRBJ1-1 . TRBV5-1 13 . TGCGCCAGCAGCTTCGAGGGGGACACTGAAGCTTTCTTT CASSFEGDTEAFF
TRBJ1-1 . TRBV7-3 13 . TGTGCCAGCAGCTCTACGGGGAACACTGAAGCTTTCTTT CASSSTGNTEAFF
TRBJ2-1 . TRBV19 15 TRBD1 TGTGCCAGTAGTATGGTCGGGACAGCATACAATGAGCAGTTCTTC CASSMVGTAYNEQFF
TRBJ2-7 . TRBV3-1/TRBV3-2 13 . TGTGCCAGCAGCTTCCGGGACAATTACGAGCAGTACTTC CASSFRDNYEQYF
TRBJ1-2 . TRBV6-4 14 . TGTGCCAGCAGTGAAGGAGGGGCCGACTATGGCTACACCTTC CASSEGGADYGYTF
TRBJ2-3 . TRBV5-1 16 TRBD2 TGCGCCAGCAGCTTAGGGACTAGATGGGGCACAGATACGCAGTATTTT CASSLGTRWGTDTQYF